This T cell receptor beta chain was sequenced during a study of shared clonotypes between healthy human individuals. The study drew all its donors from Caucasian adults living in Nashville, Tennessee. Memory CD4+ cells were the fraction left after CD45RA+ naive selection. As to this clone: The antigen is undetermined.

Overall study results and limits: The naive CD4 repertoires of a few donors were compared, and approximately 4.5% of clonotypes were shared.

The method was immunoSEQ multiplex PCR; TCRdb's version includes in-frame clones alone and lacks a portion of them. The sample has roughly 1.4 million clones, around 98.5% seen once; the top ten hold 0.36%. The sequence came from a man aged 30 to 45 in good health. The sequenced sample was naive CD4+ T cells sorted from blood. Described subset: CD45RA+ positively selected.

DNA for the CDR3: TGTGCCAGCTCACCTTCTAGCGGGAGGGCTCGTGAGCAGTTCTTC. This codes for CASSPSSGRAREQFF. V is TRBV18 and J is TRBJ2-1; 12 bases line up with TRBD2. Germline-derived CDR1 and CDR2 are KGHSH and LQKENI. V was clipped by 3 bases and J by 9 bases; unmatched bases: 6. CDR3 length: 15 residues.